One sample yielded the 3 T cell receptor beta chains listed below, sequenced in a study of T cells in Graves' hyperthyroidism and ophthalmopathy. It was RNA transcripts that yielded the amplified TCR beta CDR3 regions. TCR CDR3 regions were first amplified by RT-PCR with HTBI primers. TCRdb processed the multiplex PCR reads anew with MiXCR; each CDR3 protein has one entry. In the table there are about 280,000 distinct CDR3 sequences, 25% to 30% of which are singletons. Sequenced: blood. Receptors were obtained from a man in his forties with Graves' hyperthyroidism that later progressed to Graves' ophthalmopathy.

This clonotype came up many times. The CDR3 region has the DNA TGTGCCAGCAGTTTGACCCGGGGGCCGCACGAGCAGTACTTC. As protein: CASSLTRGPHEQYF. The V gene is TRBV12-3 or TRBV12-4, the J gene TRBJ2-7; perhaps D is TRBD1 or TRBD2 (6 bases each). This CDR3 has 14 residues. Deletions cut 3 bases from V and 5 bases from J, with 14 bases between.

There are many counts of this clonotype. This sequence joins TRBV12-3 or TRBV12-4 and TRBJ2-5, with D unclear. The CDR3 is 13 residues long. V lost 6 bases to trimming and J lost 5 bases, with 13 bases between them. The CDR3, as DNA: TGTGCCAGCAGACGATCCCGTGGCGAGACCCAGTACTTC. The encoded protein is CASRRSRGETQYF.

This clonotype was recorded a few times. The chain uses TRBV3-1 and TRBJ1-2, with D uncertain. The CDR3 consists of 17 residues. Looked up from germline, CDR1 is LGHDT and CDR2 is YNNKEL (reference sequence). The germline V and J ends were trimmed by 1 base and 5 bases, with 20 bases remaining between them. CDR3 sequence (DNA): TGTGCCAGCAGCCAAGTCCCGACCGTAGGGAATCTGTATGGCTACACCTTC. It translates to CASSQVPTVGNLYGYTF.